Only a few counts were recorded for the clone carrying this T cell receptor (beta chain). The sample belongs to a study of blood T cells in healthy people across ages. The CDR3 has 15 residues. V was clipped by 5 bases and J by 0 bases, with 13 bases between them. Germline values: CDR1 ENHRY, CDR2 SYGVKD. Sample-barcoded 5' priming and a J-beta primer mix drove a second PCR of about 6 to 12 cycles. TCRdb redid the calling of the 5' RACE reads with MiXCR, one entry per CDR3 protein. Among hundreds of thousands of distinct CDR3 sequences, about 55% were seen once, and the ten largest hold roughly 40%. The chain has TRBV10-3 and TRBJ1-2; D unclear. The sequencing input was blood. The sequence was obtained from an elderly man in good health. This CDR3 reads CAISQRTGTNYGYTF. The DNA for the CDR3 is TGTGCCATCAGTCAGAGGACGGGAACTAACTATGGCTACACCTTC.